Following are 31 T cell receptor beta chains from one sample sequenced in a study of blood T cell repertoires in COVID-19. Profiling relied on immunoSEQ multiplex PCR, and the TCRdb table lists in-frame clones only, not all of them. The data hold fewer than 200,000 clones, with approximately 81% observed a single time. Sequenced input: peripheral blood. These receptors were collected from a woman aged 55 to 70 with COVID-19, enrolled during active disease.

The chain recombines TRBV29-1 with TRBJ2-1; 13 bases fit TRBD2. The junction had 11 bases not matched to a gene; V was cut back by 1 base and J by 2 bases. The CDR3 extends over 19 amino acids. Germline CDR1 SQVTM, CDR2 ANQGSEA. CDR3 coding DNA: TGCAGCGTTGAAGCACTAGCGGGAGGGGGCTATGTCACCTACAATGAGCAGTTCTTC. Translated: CSVEALAGGGYVTYNEQFF.

CDR3 loop: CASSDVGAGANVLTF. As DNA, the CDR3 is TGTGCCAGCAGTGATGTAGGGGCCGGGGCCAACGTCCTGACTTTC. The chain couples TRBV2 to TRBJ2-6, with TRBD1 as a possible D gene (5 bases). In germline, CDR1 is SNHLY, CDR2 FYNNEI. There are 15 residues in the CDR3. V was pared by 3 bases and J by 4 bases, with 10 bases between.

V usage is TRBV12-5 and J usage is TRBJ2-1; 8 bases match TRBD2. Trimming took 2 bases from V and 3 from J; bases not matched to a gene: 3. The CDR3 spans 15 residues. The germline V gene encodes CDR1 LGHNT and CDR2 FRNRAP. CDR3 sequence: CASGLQLAGYNEQFF. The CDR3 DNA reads TGTGCTAGTGGTTTGCAGCTAGCGGGCTACAATGAGCAGTTCTTC.

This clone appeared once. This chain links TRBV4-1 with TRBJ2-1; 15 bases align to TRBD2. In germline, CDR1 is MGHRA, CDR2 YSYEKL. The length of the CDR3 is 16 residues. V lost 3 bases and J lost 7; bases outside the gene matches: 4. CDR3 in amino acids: CASSQGLAGGGNEQFF. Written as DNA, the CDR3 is TGCGCCAGCAGCCAGGGACTAGCGGGAGGAGGGAATGAGCAGTTCTTC.

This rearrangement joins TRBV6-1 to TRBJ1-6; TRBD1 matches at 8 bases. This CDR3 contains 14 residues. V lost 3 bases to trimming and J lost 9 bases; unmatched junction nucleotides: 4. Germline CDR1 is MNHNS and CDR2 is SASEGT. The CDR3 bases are TGTGCCAGCAGTGACGGACAGGGCGGTTCACCCCTCCACTTT. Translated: CASSDGQGGSPLHF.

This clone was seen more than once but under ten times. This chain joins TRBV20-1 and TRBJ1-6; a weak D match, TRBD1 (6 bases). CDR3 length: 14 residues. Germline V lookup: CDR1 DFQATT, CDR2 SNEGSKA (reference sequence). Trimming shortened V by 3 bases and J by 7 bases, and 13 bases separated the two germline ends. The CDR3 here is CSASDRMSNSPLHF. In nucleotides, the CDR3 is TGCAGTGCTAGTGACAGGATGTCGAATTCACCCCTCCACTTT.

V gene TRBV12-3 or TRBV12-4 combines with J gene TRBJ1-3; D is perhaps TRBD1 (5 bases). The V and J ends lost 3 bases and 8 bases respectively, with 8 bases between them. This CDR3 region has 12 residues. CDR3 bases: TGTGCCAGCAGTTTTACAGGTGACACCATATATTTT. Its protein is CASSFTGDTIYF.

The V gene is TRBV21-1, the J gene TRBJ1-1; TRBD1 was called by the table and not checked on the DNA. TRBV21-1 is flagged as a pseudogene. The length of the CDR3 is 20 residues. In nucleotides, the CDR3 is TGTGCCAGCAGGCCCGAACGGGACAGGGAAAGAACAGGGATGAACACTGAAGCTTTCTTT. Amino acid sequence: CASRPERDRERTGMNTEAFF.

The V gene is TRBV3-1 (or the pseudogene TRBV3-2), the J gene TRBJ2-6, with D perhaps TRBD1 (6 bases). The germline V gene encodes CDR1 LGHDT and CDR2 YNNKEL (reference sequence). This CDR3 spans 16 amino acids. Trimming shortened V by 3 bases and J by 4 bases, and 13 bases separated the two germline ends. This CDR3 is CASSQSPGAGANVLTF. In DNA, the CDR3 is TGTGCCAGCAGCCAGTCCCCAGGGGCAGGGGCCAACGTCCTGACTTTC.

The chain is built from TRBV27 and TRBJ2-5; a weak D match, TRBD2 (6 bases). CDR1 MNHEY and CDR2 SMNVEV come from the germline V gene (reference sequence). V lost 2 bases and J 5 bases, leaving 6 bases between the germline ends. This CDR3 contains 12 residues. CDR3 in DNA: TGTGCCAGCAGTTTAGCGGGGGAGACCCAGTACTTC. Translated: CASSLAGETQYF.

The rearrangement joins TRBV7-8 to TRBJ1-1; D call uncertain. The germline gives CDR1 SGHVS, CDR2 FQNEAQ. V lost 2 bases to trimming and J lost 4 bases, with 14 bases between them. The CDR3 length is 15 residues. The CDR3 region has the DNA TGTGCCAGCAGCTTATATGGGAGCGCGGCCACTGAAGCTTTCTTT. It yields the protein CASSLYGSAATEAFF. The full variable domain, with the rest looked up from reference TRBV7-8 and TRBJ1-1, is GAGVSQSPRYKVAKRGQDVALRCDPISGHVSLFWYQQALGQGPEFLTYFQNEAQLDKSGLPSDRFFAERPEGSVSTLKIQRTQQEDSAVYLCASSLYGSAATEAFFGQGTRLTVV.

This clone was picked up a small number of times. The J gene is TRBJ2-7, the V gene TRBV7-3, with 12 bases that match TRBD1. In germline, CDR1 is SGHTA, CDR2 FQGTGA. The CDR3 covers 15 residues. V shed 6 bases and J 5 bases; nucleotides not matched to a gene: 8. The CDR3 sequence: CASSLSGQGANEQYF. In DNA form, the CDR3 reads TGTGCCAGCAGTCTGTCGGGACAGGGGGCCAACGAGCAGTACTTC. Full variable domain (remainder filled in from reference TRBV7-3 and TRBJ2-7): GAGVSQTPSNKVTEKGKYVELRCDPISGHTALYWYRQSLGQGPEFLIYFQGTGAADDSGLPNDRFFAVRPEGSVSTLKIQRTERGDSAVYLCASSLSGQGANEQYFGPGTRLTVT.

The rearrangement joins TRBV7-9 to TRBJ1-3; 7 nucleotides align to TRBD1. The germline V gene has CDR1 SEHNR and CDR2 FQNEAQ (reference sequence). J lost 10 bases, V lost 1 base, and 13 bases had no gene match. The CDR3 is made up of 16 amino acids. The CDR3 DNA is TGTGCCAGCAGCTTAGGGACAGGTCCTCGCGTGGCGACCATATATTTT. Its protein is CASSLGTGPRVATIYF.

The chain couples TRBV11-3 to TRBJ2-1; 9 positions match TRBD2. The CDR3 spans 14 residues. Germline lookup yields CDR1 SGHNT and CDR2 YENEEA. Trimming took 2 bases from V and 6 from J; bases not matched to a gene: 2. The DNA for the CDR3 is TGTGCCAGCAGCTTAAGCGGGAGGTTCAATGAGCAGTTCTTC. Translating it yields CASSLSGRFNEQFF. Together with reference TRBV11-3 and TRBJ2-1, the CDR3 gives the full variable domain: EAGVVQSPRYKIIEKKQPVAFWCNPISGHNTLYWYLQNLGQGPELLIRYENEEAVDDSQLPKDRFSAERLKGVDSTLKIQPAELGDSAVYLCASSLSGRFNEQFFGPGTRLTVL.

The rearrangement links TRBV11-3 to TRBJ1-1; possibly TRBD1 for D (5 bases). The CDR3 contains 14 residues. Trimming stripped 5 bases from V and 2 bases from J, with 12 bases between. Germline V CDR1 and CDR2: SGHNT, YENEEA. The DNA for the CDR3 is TGTGCCAGCAGCGCTGGGAGGGGTAACACTGAAGCTTTCTTT. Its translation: CASSAGRGNTEAFF.

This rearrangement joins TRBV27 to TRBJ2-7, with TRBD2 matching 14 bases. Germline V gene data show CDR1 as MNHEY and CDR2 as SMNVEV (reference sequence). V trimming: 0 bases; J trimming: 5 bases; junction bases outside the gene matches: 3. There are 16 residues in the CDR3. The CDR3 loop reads CASSLSGTSGSHEQYF. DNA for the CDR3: TGTGCCAGCAGTTTATCCGGGACTAGCGGGAGCCACGAGCAGTACTTC.

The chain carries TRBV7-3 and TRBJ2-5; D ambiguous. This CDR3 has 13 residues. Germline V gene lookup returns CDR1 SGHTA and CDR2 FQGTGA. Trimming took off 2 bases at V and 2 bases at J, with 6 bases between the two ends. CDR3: CASSLVQQETQYF. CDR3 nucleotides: TGTGCCAGCAGCTTAGTACAACAAGAGACCCAGTACTTC.

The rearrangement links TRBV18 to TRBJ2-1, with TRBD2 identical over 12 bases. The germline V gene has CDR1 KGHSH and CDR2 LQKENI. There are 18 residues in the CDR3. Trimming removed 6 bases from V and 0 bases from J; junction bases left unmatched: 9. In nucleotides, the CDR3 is TGTGCCAGCTCCCCTCGACTAGCGGGGGCTAGCTCCTACAATGAGCAGTTCTTC. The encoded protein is CASSPRLAGASSYNEQFF. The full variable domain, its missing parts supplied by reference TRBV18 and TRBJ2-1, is NAGVMQNPRHLVRRRGQEARLRCSPMKGHSHVYWYRQLPEEGLKFMVYLQKENIIDESGMPKERFSAEFPKEGPSILRIQQVVRGDSAAYFCASSPRLAGASSYNEQFFGPGTRLTVL.

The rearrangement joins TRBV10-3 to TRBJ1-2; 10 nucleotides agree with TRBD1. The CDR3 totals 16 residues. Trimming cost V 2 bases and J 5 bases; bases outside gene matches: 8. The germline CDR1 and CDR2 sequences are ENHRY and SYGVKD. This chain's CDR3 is CAISETQGQGKYGYTF. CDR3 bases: TGTGCCATCAGTGAGACCCAGGGACAGGGGAAGTATGGCTACACCTTC.

In DNA form, the CDR3 reads TGTGCCAGCAGCTCCTGGACAGGGTCAAGGCCTGGAAACACCATATATTTT. It yields the protein CASSSWTGSRPGNTIYF. The chain links TRBV7-2 to TRBJ1-3; 8 positions match TRBD1. This CDR3 is 17 amino acids long. Germline V gene lookup returns CDR1 SGHTA and CDR2 FQGNSA. The V segment lost 4 bases and the J segment 2 bases; nucleotides outside the gene matches: 10.

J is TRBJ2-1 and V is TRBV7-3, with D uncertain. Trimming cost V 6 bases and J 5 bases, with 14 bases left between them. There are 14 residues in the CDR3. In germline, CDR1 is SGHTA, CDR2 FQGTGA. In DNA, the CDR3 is TGTGCCAGCAGTTCCGGAGCTTCAAACAATGAGCAGTTCTTC. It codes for CASSSGASNNEQFF.

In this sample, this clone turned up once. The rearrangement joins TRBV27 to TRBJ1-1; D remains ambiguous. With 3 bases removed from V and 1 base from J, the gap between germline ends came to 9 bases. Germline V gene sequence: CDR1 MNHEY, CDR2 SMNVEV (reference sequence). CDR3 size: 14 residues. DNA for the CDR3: TGTGCCAGCAGTTTCCGGGATGCGAACACTGAAGCTTTCTTT. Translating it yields CASSFRDANTEAFF.

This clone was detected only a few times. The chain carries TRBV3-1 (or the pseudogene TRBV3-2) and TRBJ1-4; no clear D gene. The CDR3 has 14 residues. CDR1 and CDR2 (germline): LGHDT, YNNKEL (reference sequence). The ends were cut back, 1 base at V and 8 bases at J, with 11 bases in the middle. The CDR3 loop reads CASSQGRRWEKLFF. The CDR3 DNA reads TGTGCCAGCAGCCAAGGGAGGAGGTGGGAAAAACTGTTTTTT.

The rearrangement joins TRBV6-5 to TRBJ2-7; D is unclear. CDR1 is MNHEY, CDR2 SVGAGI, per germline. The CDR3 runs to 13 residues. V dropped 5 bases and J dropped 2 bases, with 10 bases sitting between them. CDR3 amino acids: CASSPSKTYEQYV. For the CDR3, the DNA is TGTGCCAGCAGTCCCAGTAAAACCTACGAGCAGTACGTC.

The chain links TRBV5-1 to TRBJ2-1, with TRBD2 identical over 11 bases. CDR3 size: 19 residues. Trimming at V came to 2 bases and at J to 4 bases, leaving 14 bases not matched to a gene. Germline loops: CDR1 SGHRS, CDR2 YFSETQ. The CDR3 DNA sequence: TGCGCCAGCAGCTTCGGCCCAACTAGCGGGAGTGGTTTGTACAATGAGCAGTTCTTC. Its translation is CASSFGPTSGSGLYNEQFF.

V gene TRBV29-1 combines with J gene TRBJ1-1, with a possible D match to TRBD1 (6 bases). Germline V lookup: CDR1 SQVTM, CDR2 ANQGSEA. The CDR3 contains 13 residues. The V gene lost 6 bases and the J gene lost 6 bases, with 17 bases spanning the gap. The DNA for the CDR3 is TGCAGCGTGGGGGGGCAGGAAGTAGCTGAAGCTTTCTTT. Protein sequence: CSVGGQEVAEAFF.

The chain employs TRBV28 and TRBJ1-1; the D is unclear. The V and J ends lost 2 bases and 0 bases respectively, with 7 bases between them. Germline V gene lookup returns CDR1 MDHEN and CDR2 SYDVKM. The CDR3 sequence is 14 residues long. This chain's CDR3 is CASSLNTLNTEAFF. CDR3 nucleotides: TGTGCCAGCAGTTTAAACACCTTGAACACTGAAGCTTTCTTT.

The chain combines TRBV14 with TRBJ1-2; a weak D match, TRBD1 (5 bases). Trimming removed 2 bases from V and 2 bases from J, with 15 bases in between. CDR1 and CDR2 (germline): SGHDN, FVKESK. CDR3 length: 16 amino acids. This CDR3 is CASSQRRGGDNYGYTF. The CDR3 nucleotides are TGTGCCAGCAGCCAAAGGAGGGGCGGGGACAACTATGGCTACACCTTC. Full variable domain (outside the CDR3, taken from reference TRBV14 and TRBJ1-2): EAGVTQFPSHSVIEKGQTVTLRCDPISGHDNLYWYRRVMGKEIKFLLHFVKESKQDESGMPNNRFLAERTGGTYSTLKVQPAELEDSGVYFCASSQRRGGDNYGYTFGSGTRLTVV.

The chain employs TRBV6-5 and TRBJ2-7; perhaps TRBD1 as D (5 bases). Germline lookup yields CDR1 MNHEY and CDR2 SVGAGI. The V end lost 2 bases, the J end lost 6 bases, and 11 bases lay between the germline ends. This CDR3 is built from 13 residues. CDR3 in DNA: TGTGCCAGCAGTTACGACAGCCACCGCGAGCAGTACTTC. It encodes CASSYDSHREQYF.

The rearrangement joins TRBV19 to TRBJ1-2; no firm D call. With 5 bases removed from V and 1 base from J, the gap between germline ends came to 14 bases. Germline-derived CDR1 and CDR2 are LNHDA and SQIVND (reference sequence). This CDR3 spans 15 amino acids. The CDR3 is CASSLAGNFNYGYTF. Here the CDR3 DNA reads TGTGCCAGTAGTCTGGCGGGAAATTTTAACTATGGCTACACCTTC.

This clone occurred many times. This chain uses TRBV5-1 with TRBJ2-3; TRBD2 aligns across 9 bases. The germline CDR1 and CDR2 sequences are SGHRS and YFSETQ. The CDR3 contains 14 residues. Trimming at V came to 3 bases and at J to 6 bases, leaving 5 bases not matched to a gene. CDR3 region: CASSWGLAEDTQYF. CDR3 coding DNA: TGCGCCAGCAGCTGGGGACTAGCAGAGGATACGCAGTATTTT.